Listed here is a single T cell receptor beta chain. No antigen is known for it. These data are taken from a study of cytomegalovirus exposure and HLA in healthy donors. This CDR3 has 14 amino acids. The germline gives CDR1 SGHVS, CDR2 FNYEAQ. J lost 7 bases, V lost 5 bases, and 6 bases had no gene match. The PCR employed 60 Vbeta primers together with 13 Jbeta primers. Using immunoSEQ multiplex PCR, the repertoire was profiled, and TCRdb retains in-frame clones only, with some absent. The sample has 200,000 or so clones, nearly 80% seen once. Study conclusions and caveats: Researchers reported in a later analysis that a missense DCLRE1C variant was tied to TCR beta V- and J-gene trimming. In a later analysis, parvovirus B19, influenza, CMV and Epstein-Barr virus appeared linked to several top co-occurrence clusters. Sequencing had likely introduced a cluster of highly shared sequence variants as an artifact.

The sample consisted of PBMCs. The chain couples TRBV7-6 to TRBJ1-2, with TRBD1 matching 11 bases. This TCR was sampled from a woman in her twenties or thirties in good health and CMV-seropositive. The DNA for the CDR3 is TGTGCCAGCAGCCCGGGACAGGGGGGTCTTGGCTACACCTTC. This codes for CASSPGQGGLGYTF.